This paragraph reports one T cell receptor beta chain. Its antigen is unidentified. Sequencing followed a ViraFEST assay step that expanded antigen-specific CD4+ T cells with viral peptide pools. Investigators separated out CD4+ T cells once more than nine days of culture had passed. As their vaccination, participants received two doses of either BNT162b2 or mRNA-1273. Days 3 and 7 saw half the medium replaced with IL-2 medium. Sequenced by immunoSEQ multiplex PCR; TCRdb stores in-frame clones only, minus some. The profile shows 75,000 or so clones, roughly 80% of them singletons. This entry belongs to a study of vaccination effects on CD4 cells after COVID-19. The specimen was CD4+ T cells from PBMCs cultured with HCoV-OC43 spike peptides, collected after COVID-19 vaccination. Subset denoted: HCoV-OC43 spike overlapping peptide pool stimulation. This TCR was recovered from a human donor who received a COVID-19 vaccine.

The CDR3 spells CASSLATPPGFRSYEQYV. CDR3 sequence (DNA): TGTGCCAGCAGCTTAGCAACTCCCCCAGGTTTCCGCTCCTACGAGCAGTACGTC. The chain links TRBV7-8 to TRBJ2-7; D is undetermined. The germline V gene has CDR1 SGHVS and CDR2 FQNEAQ. V was cut by 0 bases and J by 0 bases, with 18 bases left in between. This CDR3 comprises 18 residues.